Presented here are 16 T cell receptor beta chains from one specimen sequenced in a study of radiation and T cells in renal cell carcinoma. Time point meaning: blood 4 weeks post-SBRT, at nephrectomy. The treatment was: 15 Gy SBRT to primary tumor, nephrectomy 4 weeks later. Produced via immunoSEQ multiplex PCR; TCRdb's table is partial and in-frame only. Of 150,000 to 200,000 clones detected, about 87% appear once; the ten largest clones hold 11%. The sequencing here drew on blood, taken from a patient whose treatment included radiotherapy and nephrectomy. These receptors all come from a woman aged 45-65 years with renal cell carcinoma.

This sequence joins TRBV5-6 and TRBJ1-2; D ambiguous. The CDR3 runs 12 residues. Germline V gene lookup returns CDR1 SGHDT and CDR2 YYEEEE. Trimming stripped 5 bases from V and 5 bases from J, with 10 bases between. The CDR3 spells CASSPGTYGYTF. CDR3 coding DNA: TGTGCCAGCAGTCCGGGCACTTATGGCTACACCTTC.

The chain employs TRBV6-1 and TRBJ1-5; the D gene is possibly TRBD1 (6 bases). In germline, CDR1 is MNHNS, CDR2 SASEGT. The CDR3 is 13 amino acids. Trimming removed 8 bases at V and 7 bases at J, with 15 bases between. CDR3 loop: CASGGTIIQPQHF. The CDR3 region has the DNA TGTGCCAGCGGCGGGACAATTATCCAGCCCCAGCATTTT.

This clone has only one observation. V and J are TRBV20-1 and TRBJ1-2; D gene ambiguous. This CDR3 has 11 amino acids. In germline, CDR1 is DFQATT, CDR2 SNEGSKA (reference sequence). V lost 3 bases to trimming and J lost 4 bases, with 6 bases between them. The CDR3 loop reads CSASSSYGYTF. The CDR3 DNA follows: TGCAGTGCTAGTTCATCCTATGGCTACACCTTC.

The chain couples TRBV5-1 to TRBJ1-2; possibly TRBD1 for D (6 bases). V gave up 6 bases and J gave up 4 bases, with 25 bases separating them. Germline V gives CDR1 SGHRS, CDR2 YFSETQ. There are 17 residues in the CDR3. CDR3 region: CASTNEPVGAGFYGYTF. In nucleotides, the CDR3 is TGCGCCAGCACTAACGAGCCAGTGGGGGCGGGATTCTATGGCTACACCTTC.

The gene calls are TRBV5-4 and TRBJ2-4, with 8 bases lining up with TRBD1. J gave up 3 bases and V 5 bases, and 4 bases lay outside the gene matches. The CDR3 consists of 14 residues. Germline V gives CDR1 SGHNT, CDR2 YYREEE (reference sequence). In nucleotides, the CDR3 is TGTGCCAGCAGACCCGGGACAGGCAAAAACATTCAGTACTTC. Encoded protein: CASRPGTGKNIQYF.

V gene TRBV5-8 combines with J gene TRBJ1-5; TRBD1 might be the D (6 bases). Germline V lookup: CDR1 SGHTS, CDR2 YDEGEE. The CDR3 has 16 residues. Trimming left V 4 bases short and J 0 bases short, with 14 bases between. For the CDR3, the DNA is TGTGCCAGCAGCGTCGGACAGATGCCTAGCAATCAGCCCCAGCATTTT. Amino acids: CASSVGQMPSNQPQHF.

V and J are TRBV6-5 and TRBJ2-2, with TRBD1 identical over 7 bases. CDR1 and CDR2 (germline): MNHEY, SVGAGI. The trim removed 6 bases at V and 5 bases at J, leaving 6 bases unmatched. This CDR3 is built from 14 residues. CDR3 nucleotides: TGTGCCAGCAGCGTACAGGGGTGGACCGGGGAGCTGTTTTTT. This codes for CASSVQGWTGELFF.

CDR3 nucleotides: TGTGCCAGCAGCCTCGGGACAGCTGAAGCTTTCTTT. Translated, it gives CASSLGTAEAFF. The V call is TRBV6-6, the J call TRBJ1-1; 7 bases fit TRBD1. The CDR3 totals 12 residues. Germline values: CDR1 MNHNY, CDR2 SVGAGI (reference sequence). With 6 bases clipped from V and 6 bases from J, the junction kept 4 bases outside the gene matches.

CDR3 loop: CASSLQGGDTEAFF. The CDR3 coding sequence is TGTGCCAGCAGCTTACAGGGCGGGGACACTGAAGCTTTCTTT. The chain links TRBV7-2 to TRBJ1-1; TRBD1 might be the D (5 bases). Trimming removed 2 bases from V and 3 bases from J, with 10 bases in between. Germline loops: CDR1 SGHTA, CDR2 FQGNSA. There are 14 residues in the CDR3.

The chain carries TRBV6-5 and TRBJ1-5, with D hard to call. Germline assignment: CDR1 MNHEY and CDR2 SVGAGI. CDR3 length equals 13 residues. The ends were cut back, 10 bases at V and 0 bases at J, with 10 bases in the middle. The CDR3 bases are TGTGCCACCGCCAGAGATAGCAATCAGCCCCAGCATTTT. Translation: CATARDSNQPQHF.

The gene calls are TRBV6-4 and TRBJ1-3, with D perhaps TRBD1 (5 bases). V lost 5 bases and J 1 base, leaving 12 bases between the germline ends. Germline assignment: CDR1 MRHNA and CDR2 SNTAGT. This CDR3 contains 15 residues. DNA of the CDR3: TGTGCCAGCAGTCCGGGCCCAGGGTCTGGAAACACCATATATTTT. It codes for CASSPGPGSGNTIYF.

As regards this clone: One end of the junction fails to match germline, which may point to a read error. The chain employs TRBV6-1 and TRBJ1-2; 7 positions match TRBD1. The germline CDR1 and CDR2 sequences are MNHNS and SASEGT. The CDR3 loop spans 13 amino acids. The CDR3 loop is CASREGGSSGYTF. CDR3 bases: TGTGCCAGCAGGGAAGGGGGCTCATCTGGCTACACCTTC.

The chain couples TRBV18 to TRBJ2-7, with 9 nucleotides matching TRBD2. V was pared by 2 bases and J by 3 bases, with 5 bases of the junction left unmatched. This CDR3 has 15 residues. The germline V gene encodes CDR1 KGHSH and CDR2 LQKENI. CDR3 loop: CASSPSGSGGYEQYF. The CDR3 nucleotides read TGTGCCAGCTCACCAAGTGGTAGCGGGGGCTACGAGCAGTACTTC.

This clone showed up just once. The chain recombines TRBV7-4 with TRBJ1-1; 7 bases are a match to TRBD1. The germline V gene has CDR1 SGHVT and CDR2 SQSDAQ. This CDR3 is built from 17 residues. The ends lost 5 bases at V and 4 bases at J; junction bases unmatched: 16. The CDR3 sequence: CASSLIEGAGHGTEAFF. The CDR3, as DNA: TGTGCCAGCAGCCTGATTGAGGGGGCAGGTCATGGCACTGAAGCTTTCTTT.

The chain employs TRBV9 and TRBJ2-1, with 7 bases identical to TRBD2. The CDR3 sequence is 12 residues long. Losses at the gene ends were 4 bases for V and 9 bases for J; bases not matched to a gene: 4. In germline, CDR1 is SGDLS, CDR2 YYNGEE. CDR3 in amino acids: CASSLRGVEQFF. In DNA, the CDR3 is TGTGCCAGCAGCCTCCGGGGGGTTGAGCAGTTCTTC.

The rearrangement uses TRBV6-6 and TRBJ2-7; the match to TRBD1 covers 9 bases. CDR3 length: 13 residues. V lost 8 bases and J lost 3; bases outside the gene matches: 5. The germline V gene encodes CDR1 MNHNY and CDR2 SVGAGI (reference sequence). CDR3 bases: TGTGCCAGCGAGGGGGACAGGGTCTACGAGCAGTACTTC. Its protein product is CASEGDRVYEQYF.